The subject of this entry is one T cell receptor (beta chain). Its antigen is undetermined. This sample stems from a study of T cell clonotyping in hematopoietic cell transplantation. General observations from the study: After transplant, recipient diversity fell while pathologically expanded clonotypes grew through day 180. Broader posttransplant TCR repertoire diversity was predicted by graft donor and pretransplant recipient Inverse Simpson Index values.

The assay was immunoSEQ multiplex PCR, and TCRdb's table has in-frame clones only and misses some. This table holds tens of thousands of clones, about 95% found once. The sequence was collected from a man between 25 and 39 years old in good health. Some clones in this sample may be carry-over from other donors' samples. The sequencing input was peripheral blood mononuclear cells.

The CDR3: CASSPIGRYGYTF. The CDR3 DNA follows: TGTGCCAGCAGCCCCATCGGGAGGTATGGCTACACCTTC. The V call is TRBV28, the J call TRBJ1-2; D is undetermined. The length of the CDR3 is 13 residues. Trimming cost V 6 bases and J 5 bases, with 13 bases left between them. The germline V gene encodes CDR1 MDHEN and CDR2 SYDVKM.